These 27 T cell receptor beta chains originate from one sample sequenced in a study of CD4 T cell repertoires in COVID-19. Here immunoSEQ multiplex PCR was the method, and the copy in TCRdb shows in-frame clones only, minus some. Here the sample spans approximately 79,000 clones, about 80% being singletons. The source was CD4+ T cells from peripheral blood, collected after recovery from COVID-19. These receptors all stem from a human donor who had COVID-19.

The chain is built from TRBV7-2 and TRBJ1-1, with D uncertain. Trimming pared 4 bases from V and 0 bases from J, leaving 6 bases between. The CDR3 is 13 amino acids. Germline CDR1 reads SGHTA; CDR2 reads FQGNSA. The CDR3 here is CASSSALNTEAFF. The CDR3 DNA is TGTGCCAGCAGCTCCGCCCTGAACACTGAAGCTTTCTTT. The whole variable domain, remainder taken from reference TRBV7-2 and TRBJ1-1, is GAGVSQSPSNKVTEKGKDVELRCDPISGHTALYWYRQSLGQGLEFLIYFQGNSAPDKSGLPSDRFSAERTGGSVSTLTIQRTQQEDSAVYLCASSSALNTEAFFGQGTRLTVV.

The J gene is TRBJ2-1, the V gene TRBV4-1; maybe TRBD1 (5 bases). The CDR3 length is 14 residues. Trimming took 4 bases from V and 4 from J, leaving 11 bases between them. Germline CDR1 is MGHRA and CDR2 is YSYEKL. CDR3 protein: CASSLFRQYNEQFF. As DNA, the CDR3 is TGCGCCAGCAGCCTGTTCCGACAGTACAATGAGCAGTTCTTC.

The chain recombines TRBV2 with TRBJ2-5, with a tentative D call TRBD1 (5 bases). Per germline, CDR1 SNHLY and CDR2 FYNNEI. Deletions cut 0 bases from V and 5 bases from J, with 10 bases between. The CDR3 length is 14 residues. CDR3 DNA sequence: TGTGCCAGCAGTGAAGCGGGCAGGGTGGAGACCCAGTACTTC. This sequence encodes CASSEAGRVETQYF. The variable domain in full, completed from reference TRBV2 and TRBJ2-5, reads EPEVTQTPSHQVTQMGQEVILRCVPISNHLYFYWYRQILGQKVEFLVSFYNNEISEKSEIFDDQFSVERPDGSNFTLKIRSTKLEDSAMYFCASSEAGRVETQYFGPGTRLLVL.

The rearrangement joins TRBV30 to TRBJ2-2; tentatively, D is TRBD1 or TRBD2 (6 bases each). The V and J ends lost 2 bases and 2 bases respectively, with 9 bases between them. The germline V gene has CDR1 GTSNPN and CDR2 SVGIG (reference sequence). The CDR3 runs 14 residues. The CDR3: CAWSQGTNTGELFF. CDR3 nucleotides: TGTGCCTGGAGTCAGGGGACTAACACCGGGGAGCTGTTTTTT.

The chain carries TRBV5-4 and TRBJ1-6; no reliable D call. V gave up 10 bases and J gave up 10 bases, with 18 bases separating them. The CDR3 contains 13 residues. The V gene's germline CDR1 is SGHNT and CDR2 YYREEE (reference sequence). As DNA, the CDR3 is TGTGCCCTCCCCCTCGCCTCCATGTCACCCCTCCACTTT. This translates into CALPLASMSPLHF. The variable domain in full, completed from reference TRBV5-4 and TRBJ1-6, reads ETGVTQSPTHLIKTRGQQVTLRCSSQSGHNTVSWYQQALGQGPQFIFQYYREEENGRGNFPPRFSGLQFPNYSSELNVNALELDDSALYLCALPLASMSPLHFGNGTRLTVT.

Here the CDR3 reads CASSLHRDGNEQFF. CDR3 in DNA: TGTGCCAGCAGTTTGCACAGGGATGGGAATGAGCAGTTCTTC. This chain links TRBV28 with TRBJ2-1, with TRBD1 as a possible D gene (6 bases). CDR1 is MDHEN, CDR2 SYDVKM, per germline. CDR3 length: 14 amino acids. V was shortened by 3 bases and J by 7 bases, with 13 bases between the two germline ends.

The V call is TRBV2, the J call TRBJ2-6; D unresolved. The CDR3 length is 14 residues. Germline V gives CDR1 SNHLY, CDR2 FYNNEI. V shed 7 bases and J shed 1 base, with 8 bases lying between them. The CDR3 loop is CASNSGSGANVLTF. CDR3 DNA: TGTGCCAGCAACTCGGGTTCTGGGGCCAACGTCCTGACTTTC.

This chain joins TRBV3-1 (or the pseudogene TRBV3-2) and TRBJ1-6; D unresolved. Germline CDR1 LGHDT, CDR2 YNNKEL (reference sequence). V lost 0 bases, J lost 12 bases, and 6 bases lay in between. This CDR3 spans 12 amino acids. CDR3 sequence: CASSQEGRPLHF. CDR3 coding DNA: TGTGCCAGCAGCCAAGAAGGCAGACCCCTCCACTTT.

J is TRBJ1-2 and V is TRBV6-5; unclear D gene. This CDR3 comprises 13 residues. CDR1 is MNHEY, CDR2 SVGAGI, per germline. Trimming cost V 4 bases and J 2 bases, with 8 bases left between them. The DNA of the CDR3 is TGTGCCAGCAGTTTAGGGCCCAACTATGGCTACACCTTC. Its translation is CASSLGPNYGYTF.

This chain connects TRBV27 to TRBJ2-3; 9 bases line up with TRBD2. Unmatched junction bases numbered 15, after V lost 2 bases and J lost 3 bases. The CDR3 has 19 residues. CDR1 is MNHEY and CDR2 is SMNVEV in the germline V gene (reference sequence). CDR3 sequence reads: CASSLIPAWREGLTDTQYF. In DNA, the CDR3 is TGTGCCAGCAGTTTAATCCCAGCCTGGCGGGAGGGCCTTACAGATACGCAGTATTTT.

This chain joins TRBV27 and TRBJ1-1; perhaps TRBD1 as D (6 bases). The CDR3 runs 15 residues. The germline V gene encodes CDR1 MNHEY and CDR2 SMNVEV (reference sequence). V lost 5 bases and J 1 base, leaving 14 bases between the germline ends. CDR3 in amino acids: CASSLKQGGNTEAFF. CDR3 bases: TGTGCCAGCAGTCTTAAACAGGGAGGGAACACTGAAGCTTTCTTT.

This chain links TRBV6-1 with TRBJ2-1; 10 nucleotides line up with TRBD2. From germline, CDR1 is MNHNS and CDR2 SASEGT. The CDR3 extends over 17 amino acids. V lost 4 bases, J lost 9 bases, and 15 bases stayed unmatched. The chain's CDR3 is CASSALRPGLATGEQFF. The CDR3 coding sequence is TGTGCCAGCAGTGCGCTCAGACCGGGACTAGCGACCGGTGAGCAGTTCTTC.

The chain couples TRBV4-2 to TRBJ1-1; 8 bases agree with TRBD1. The CDR3 contains 14 residues. Germline CDR1 LGHNA, CDR2 YNFKEQ. V gave up 4 bases and J gave up 0 bases; unmatched junction bases: 1. CDR3 in DNA: TGTGCCAGCAGCCCGGACAGGGTGAACACTGAAGCTTTCTTT. Translating it yields CASSPDRVNTEAFF.

In this sample, this clone turned up once. This chain uses TRBV11-2 with TRBJ2-7, with no clear D. The V end lost 5 bases, the J end lost 5 bases, and 13 bases lay between the germline ends. This CDR3 is built from 13 residues. Germline CDR1 and CDR2: SGHAT and FQNNGV. The CDR3 nucleotides are TGTGCCAGCAGCCGGTTGCAGTGGGACGAGCAGTACTTC. Translated, it gives CASSRLQWDEQYF. Using reference TRBV11-2 and TRBJ2-7 for the parts outside the CDR3, the full variable domain is EAGVAQSPRYKIIEKRQSVAFWCNPISGHATLYWYQQILGQGPKLLIQFQNNGVVDDSQLPKDRFSAERLKGVDSTLKIQPAKLEDSAVYLCASSRLQWDEQYFGPGTRLTVT.

In its sample, this clone was seen a few times. This chain connects TRBV5-1 to TRBJ2-3; possible D gene TRBD2, 6 bases. Trimming took 8 bases from V and 4 from J, leaving 17 bases between them. This CDR3 has 14 residues. From germline, CDR1 is SGHRS and CDR2 YFSETQ. CDR3 DNA sequence: TGCGCCAGTCGAGCGGGCATGAGTGCAGATACGCAGTATTTT. This gives the protein CASRAGMSADTQYF.

This chain joins TRBV28 and TRBJ1-2; 7 bases align to TRBD1. This CDR3 comprises 15 residues. Germline loops: CDR1 MDHEN, CDR2 SYDVKM. J was trimmed by 3 bases and V by 6 bases; bases with no gene match: 10. CDR3 loop: CASRTTGASHYGYTF. CDR3 sequence (DNA): TGTGCCAGCAGAACTACAGGGGCGTCCCACTATGGCTACACCTTC.

The chain joins TRBV3-1 (or the pseudogene TRBV3-2) to TRBJ2-7; 9 bases are a match to TRBD2. This CDR3 is built from 14 residues. J lost 5 bases, V lost 4 bases, and 6 bases had no gene match. Germline CDR1 reads LGHDT; CDR2 reads YNNKEL (reference sequence). CDR3 in amino acids: CASSLSGSPNEQYF. The CDR3 DNA sequence: TGTGCCAGCAGCCTTAGCGGGAGCCCCAACGAGCAGTACTTC.

The CDR3 DNA reads as TGTGCCAGCAGTTGGGACAGCCAGAACACTGAAGCTTTCTTT. This encodes CASSWDSQNTEAFF. The chain uses TRBV6-6 and TRBJ1-1; TRBD1 agrees at 7 bases. The V gene's germline CDR1 is MNHNY and CDR2 SVGAGI (reference sequence). The CDR3 spans 14 residues. V lost 4 bases, J lost 1 base, and 3 bases stayed unmatched.

This clone was seen a few times. The rearrangement uses TRBV28 and TRBJ1-1, with 7 bases aligning to TRBD1. V lost 7 bases, J lost 2 bases, and 13 bases stayed unmatched. This CDR3 has 16 amino acids. CDR1 and CDR2 from the germline V gene are MDHEN and SYDVKM. CDR3: CASNPTGAAQNTEAFF. DNA for the CDR3: TGTGCCAGCAATCCCACAGGGGCCGCTCAAAACACTGAAGCTTTCTTT.

The V gene is TRBV2, the J gene TRBJ1-1; 7 bases are shared with TRBD1. The CDR3 is 15 residues long. Germline V gene data show CDR1 as SNHLY and CDR2 as FYNNEI. The V segment lost 3 bases and the J segment 0 bases; nucleotides outside the gene matches: 4. CDR3 sequence reads: CASSDPGQVNTEAFF. The CDR3 DNA reads as TGTGCCAGCAGTGACCCCGGACAGGTGAACACTGAAGCTTTCTTT.

The rearrangement uses TRBV5-1 and TRBJ2-5; 8 nucleotides line up with TRBD2. Germline CDR1 is SGHRS and CDR2 is YFSETQ. This CDR3 has 15 amino acids. J gave up 5 bases and V 4 bases, and 10 bases lay outside the gene matches. Here the CDR3 reads CASSPLGGARETQYF. DNA for the CDR3: TGCGCCAGCAGCCCACTCGGGGGGGCCCGGGAGACCCAGTACTTC.

The sample holds a few counts of this clone. Other nucleotide sequences in the sample specify the same CDR3. The chain joins TRBV19 to TRBJ2-7; D is tentatively TRBD1 or TRBD2 (6 bases each). Trimming pared 8 bases from V and 7 bases from J, leaving 15 bases between. The CDR3 sequence is 12 residues long. CDR1 is LNHDA, CDR2 SQIVND, per germline (reference sequence). CDR3 sequence (DNA): TGTGCCAGTTCCCCGGGGGCTGGGGAGCAGTACTTC. It codes for CASSPGAGEQYF. Supplemented by reference TRBV19 and TRBJ2-7, the full variable domain reads DGGITQSPKYLFRKEGQNVTLSCEQNLNHDAMYWYRQDPGQGLRLIYYSQIVNDFQKGDIAEGYSVSREKKESFPLTVTSAQKNPTAFYLCASSPGAGEQYFGPGTRLTVT.

The chain is built from TRBV28 and TRBJ1-1; a weak D match, TRBD1 (6 bases). Trimming pared 1 base from V and 2 bases from J, leaving 20 bases between. There are 18 residues in the CDR3. Germline CDR1 reads MDHEN; CDR2 reads SYDVKM. The CDR3 loop is CASSLLLGGGTVNTEAFF. The DNA for the CDR3 is TGTGCCAGCAGTTTATTGTTAGGGGGGGGGACCGTTAACACTGAAGCTTTCTTT.

The chain uses TRBV5-6 and TRBJ2-7; 8 bases align to TRBD2. J gave up 6 bases and V 1 base, and 6 bases lay outside the gene matches. There are 14 residues in the CDR3. The germline gives CDR1 SGHDT, CDR2 YYEEEE. CDR3 coding DNA: TGTGCCAGCAGCTTGCAGCGGGGGACTCGCGAGCAGTACTTC. Its translation: CASSLQRGTREQYF. Variable domain in full (rest from reference TRBV5-6 and TRBJ2-7): DAGVTQSPTHLIKTRGQQVTLRCSPKSGHDTVSWYQQALGQGPQFIFQYYEEEERQRGNFPDRFSGHQFPNYSSELNVNALLLGDSALYLCASSLQRGTREQYFGPGTRLTVT.

The chain combines TRBV5-1 with TRBJ1-1; weak D call: TRBD1 (6 bases). The CDR3 has 14 amino acids. V was cut by 4 bases and J by 5 bases, with 15 bases left in between. The germline gives CDR1 SGHRS, CDR2 YFSETQ. The CDR3 sequence: CASSSLQGGTEAFF. CDR3 nucleotide sequence: TGCGCCAGCAGCAGCCTACAGGGAGGGACTGAAGCTTTCTTT. Based on the CDR3 plus reference TRBV5-1 and TRBJ1-1, the full variable domain is KAGVTQTPRYLIKTRGQQVTLSCSPISGHRSVSWYQQTPGQGLQFLFEYFSETQRNKGNFPGRFSGRQFSNSRSEMNVSTLELGDSALYLCASSSLQGGTEAFFGQGTRLTVV.

The genes are TRBV10-3 and TRBJ2-1; 7 bases agree with TRBD1. The CDR3 has 13 residues. V dropped 6 bases and J dropped 7; count of bases not matched to a gene: 6. Germline V gene lookup returns CDR1 ENHRY and CDR2 SYGVKD. The CDR3: CAISLDRENEQFF. The DNA of the CDR3 is TGTGCCATCAGCCTCGACAGGGAAAATGAGCAGTTCTTC.

V is TRBV12-5 and J is TRBJ2-2; D gene ambiguous. The CDR3 is 16 residues long. Trimming took off 6 bases at V and 4 bases at J, with 18 bases between the two ends. Germline V gives CDR1 LGHNT, CDR2 FRNRAP. This CDR3 reads CASGPHTSRSTGELFF. The DNA for the CDR3 is TGTGCTAGTGGCCCCCACACTTCCCGGAGCACCGGGGAGCTGTTTTTT.